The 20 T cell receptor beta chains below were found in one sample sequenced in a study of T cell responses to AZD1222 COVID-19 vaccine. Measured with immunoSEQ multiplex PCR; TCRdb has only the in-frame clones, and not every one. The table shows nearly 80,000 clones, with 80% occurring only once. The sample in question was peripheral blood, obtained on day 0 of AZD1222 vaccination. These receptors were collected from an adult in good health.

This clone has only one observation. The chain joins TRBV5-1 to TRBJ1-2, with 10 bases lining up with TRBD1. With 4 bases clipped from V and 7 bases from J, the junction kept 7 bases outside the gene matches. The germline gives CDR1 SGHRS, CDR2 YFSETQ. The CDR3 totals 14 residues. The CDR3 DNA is TGCGCCAGCAGCGAGACAGGGGGCGCGGTTGGCTACACCTTC. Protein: CASSETGGAVGYTF.

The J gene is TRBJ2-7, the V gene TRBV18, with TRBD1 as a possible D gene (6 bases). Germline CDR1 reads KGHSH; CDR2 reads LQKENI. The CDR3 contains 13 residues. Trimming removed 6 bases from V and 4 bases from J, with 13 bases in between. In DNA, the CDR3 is TGTGCCAGCTCGCGAGGGGGTCGGTACGAGCAGTACTTC. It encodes CASSRGGRYEQYF.

The CDR3 protein is CSVEGGTENTYYGYTF. The DNA of the CDR3 is TGCAGCGTTGAAGGAGGGACGGAGAATACGTACTATGGCTACACCTTC. This chain links TRBV29-1 with TRBJ1-2; TRBD1 is a possible D gene (5 bases). V lost 1 base and J 3 bases, leaving 18 bases between the germline ends. CDR1 and CDR2 from the germline V gene are SQVTM and ANQGSEA. The CDR3 runs 16 residues.

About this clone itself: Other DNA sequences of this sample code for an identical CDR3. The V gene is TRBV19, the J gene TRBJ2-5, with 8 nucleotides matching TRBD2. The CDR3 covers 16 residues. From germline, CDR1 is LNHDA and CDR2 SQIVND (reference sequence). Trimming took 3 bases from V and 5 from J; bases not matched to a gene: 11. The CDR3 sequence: CASSITSSGGQETQYF. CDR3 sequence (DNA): TGTGCCAGTAGTATTACCTCGAGCGGGGGTCAGGAGACCCAGTACTTC.

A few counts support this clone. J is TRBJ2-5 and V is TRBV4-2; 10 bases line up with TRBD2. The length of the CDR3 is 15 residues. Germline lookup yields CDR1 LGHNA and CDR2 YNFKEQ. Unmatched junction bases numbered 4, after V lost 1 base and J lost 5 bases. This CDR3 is CASSQVSTSGETQYF. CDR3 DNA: TGTGCCAGCAGCCAAGTGTCGACTAGCGGGGAGACCCAGTACTTC.

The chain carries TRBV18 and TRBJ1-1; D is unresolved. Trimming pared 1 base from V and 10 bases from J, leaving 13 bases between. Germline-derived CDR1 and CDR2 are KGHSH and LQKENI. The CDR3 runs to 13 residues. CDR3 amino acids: CASSPRETLAAFF. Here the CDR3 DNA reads TGTGCCAGCTCACCACGGGAGACACTTGCAGCTTTCTTT. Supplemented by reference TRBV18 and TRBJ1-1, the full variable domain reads NAGVMQNPRHLVRRRGQEARLRCSPMKGHSHVYWYRQLPEEGLKFMVYLQKENIIDESGMPKERFSAEFPKEGPSILRIQQVVRGDSAAYFCASSPRETLAAFFGQGTRLTVV.

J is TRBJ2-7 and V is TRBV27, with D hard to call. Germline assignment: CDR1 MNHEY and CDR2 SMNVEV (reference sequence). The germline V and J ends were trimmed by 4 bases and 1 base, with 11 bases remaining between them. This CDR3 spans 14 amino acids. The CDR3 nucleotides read TGTGCCAGCAGTTCCTGGGGTGGGTCCTACGAGCAGTACTTC. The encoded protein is CASSSWGGSYEQYF.

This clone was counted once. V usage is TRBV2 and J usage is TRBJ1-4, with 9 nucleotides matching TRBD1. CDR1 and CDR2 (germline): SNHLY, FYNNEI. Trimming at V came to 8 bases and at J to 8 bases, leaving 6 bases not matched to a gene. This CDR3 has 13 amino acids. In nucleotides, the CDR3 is TGTGCCAGCTCACGGGACAGGGAAGAAAAACTGTTTTTT. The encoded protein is CASSRDREEKLFF.

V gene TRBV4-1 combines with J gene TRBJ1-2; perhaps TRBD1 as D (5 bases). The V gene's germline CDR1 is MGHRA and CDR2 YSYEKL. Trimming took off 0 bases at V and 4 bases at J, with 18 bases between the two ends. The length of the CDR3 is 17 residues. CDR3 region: CASSQEAGRGSVYGYTF. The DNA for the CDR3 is TGCGCCAGCAGCCAAGAGGCCGGACGGGGCAGTGTCTATGGCTACACCTTC.

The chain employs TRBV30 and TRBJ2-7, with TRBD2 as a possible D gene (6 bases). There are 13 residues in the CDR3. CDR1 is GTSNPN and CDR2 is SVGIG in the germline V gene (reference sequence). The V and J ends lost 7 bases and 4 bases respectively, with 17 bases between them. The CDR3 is CAFYRDSLYEQYF. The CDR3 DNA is TGTGCCTTTTACCGGGACTCCCTTTACGAGCAGTACTTC.

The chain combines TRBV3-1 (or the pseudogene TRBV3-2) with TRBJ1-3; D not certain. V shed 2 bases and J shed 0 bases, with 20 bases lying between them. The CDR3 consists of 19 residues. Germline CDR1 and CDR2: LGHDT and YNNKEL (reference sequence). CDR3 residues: CASSQFGPTQISSGNTIYF. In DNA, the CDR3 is TGTGCCAGCAGCCAATTTGGGCCAACCCAAATCTCCTCTGGAAACACCATATATTTT.

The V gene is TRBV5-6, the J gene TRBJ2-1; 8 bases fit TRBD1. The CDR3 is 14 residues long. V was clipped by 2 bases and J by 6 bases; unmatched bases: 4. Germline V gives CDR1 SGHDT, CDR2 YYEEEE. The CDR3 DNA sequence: TGTGCCAGCAGCTTCCAGGGGGCGGTCAATGAGCAGTTCTTC. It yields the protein CASSFQGAVNEQFF.

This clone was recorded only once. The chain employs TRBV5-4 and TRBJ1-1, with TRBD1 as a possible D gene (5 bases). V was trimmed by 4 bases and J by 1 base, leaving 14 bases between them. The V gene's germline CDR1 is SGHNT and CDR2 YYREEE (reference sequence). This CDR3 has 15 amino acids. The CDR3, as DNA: TGTGCCAGCAGCCTATGGGGGGGACCGAACACTGAAGCTTTCTTT. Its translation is CASSLWGGPNTEAFF.

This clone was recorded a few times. DNA of the CDR3: TGTGCCAGCAGCCGGCGACTAGCCCCGAACGGGGAGCTGTTTTTT. Its protein product is CASSRRLAPNGELFF. The chain carries TRBV5-4 and TRBJ2-2; the match to TRBD2 covers 7 bases. Germline V CDR1 and CDR2: SGHNT, YYREEE (reference sequence). The CDR3 runs to 15 residues. J lost 7 bases, V lost 4 bases, and 10 bases had no gene match. Based on the CDR3 plus reference TRBV5-4 and TRBJ2-2, the full variable domain is ETGVTQSPTHLIKTRGQQVTLRCSSQSGHNTVSWYQQALGQGPQFIFQYYREEENGRGNFPPRFSGLQFPNYSSELNVNALELDDSALYLCASSRRLAPNGELFFGEGSRLTVL.

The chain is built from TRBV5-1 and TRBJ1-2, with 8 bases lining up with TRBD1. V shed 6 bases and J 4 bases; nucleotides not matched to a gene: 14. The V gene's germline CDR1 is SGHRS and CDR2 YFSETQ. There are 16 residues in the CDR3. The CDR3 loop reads CASNPGQVLLGYGYTF. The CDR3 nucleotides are TGCGCCAGCAATCCGGGACAGGTGCTTCTGGGCTATGGCTACACCTTC. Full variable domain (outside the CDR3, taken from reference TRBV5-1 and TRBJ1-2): KAGVTQTPRYLIKTRGQQVTLSCSPISGHRSVSWYQQTPGQGLQFLFEYFSETQRNKGNFPGRFSGRQFSNSRSEMNVSTLELGDSALYLCASNPGQVLLGYGYTFGSGTRLTVV.

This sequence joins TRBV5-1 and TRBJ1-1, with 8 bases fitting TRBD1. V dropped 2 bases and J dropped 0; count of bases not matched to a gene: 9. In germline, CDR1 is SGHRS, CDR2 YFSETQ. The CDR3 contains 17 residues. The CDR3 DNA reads TGCGCCAGCAGCTTCGCCCAGGGGGCCGGGATGAACACTGAAGCTTTCTTT. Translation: CASSFAQGAGMNTEAFF.

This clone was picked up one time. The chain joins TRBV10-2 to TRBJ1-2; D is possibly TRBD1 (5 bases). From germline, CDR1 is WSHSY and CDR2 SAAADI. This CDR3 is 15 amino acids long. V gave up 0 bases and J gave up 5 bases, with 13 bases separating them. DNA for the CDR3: TGCGCCAGCAGTGAGTCGACGGGGGTCGGGTATGGCTACACCTTC. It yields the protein CASSESTGVGYGYTF.

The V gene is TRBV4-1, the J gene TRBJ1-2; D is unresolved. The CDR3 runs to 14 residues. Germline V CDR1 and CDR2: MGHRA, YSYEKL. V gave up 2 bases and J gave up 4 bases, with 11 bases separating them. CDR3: CASSQTSRSYGYTF. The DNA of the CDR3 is TGCGCCAGCAGCCAAACATCGCGGTCCTATGGCTACACCTTC.

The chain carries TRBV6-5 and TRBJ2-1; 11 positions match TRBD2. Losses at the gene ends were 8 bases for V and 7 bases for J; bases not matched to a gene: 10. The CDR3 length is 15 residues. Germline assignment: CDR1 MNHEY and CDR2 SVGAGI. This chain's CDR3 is CASGTSGSFWNEQFF. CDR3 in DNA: TGTGCCAGCGGGACTAGCGGCAGTTTCTGGAATGAGCAGTTCTTC.

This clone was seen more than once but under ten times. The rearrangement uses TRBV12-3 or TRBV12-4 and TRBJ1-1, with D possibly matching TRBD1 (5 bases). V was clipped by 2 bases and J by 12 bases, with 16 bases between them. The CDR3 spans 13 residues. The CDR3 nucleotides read TGTGCCAGCAGTTTACAGGGCAGGGTTTCGTCTTTCTTT. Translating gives CASSLQGRVSSFF.